The 18 T cell receptor beta chains given below trace back to one sample, sequenced in a study of T cell repertoires in ileal Crohn's disease (dated by TCRdb to 2018 to 2020). The library was generated by the immunoSEQ multiplex PCR assay. TCRdb took this table from immuneACCESS and kept in-frame rearrangements with V and J called. Such tables lack part of the clones; where checked against another copy, unresolved V genes explain under half of the gap, and the rest is unexplained. Here the sample has more than 11,000 clones; roughly 78% occur a single time. 4% to 5% of the sample lies in the top ten. Sequenced sample: ileal tissue. Source of these receptors: an adult with Crohn's disease.

The genes are TRBV5-1 and TRBJ2-3; a weak D match, TRBD2 (6 bases). Germline assignment: CDR1 SGHRS and CDR2 YFSETQ. V was cut by 5 bases and J by 6 bases, with 13 bases left in between. The CDR3 has 13 residues. Here the CDR3 reads CASSPSVKDTQYF. The CDR3 DNA sequence: TGCGCCAGCAGTCCTAGCGTTAAGGATACGCAGTATTTT.

This clone was seen a handful of times. This chain's CDR3 is CASSPRTGVNTEAFF. The DNA of the CDR3 is TGTGCCAGCAGCCCCCGGACAGGGGTGAACACTGAAGCTTTCTTT. The gene calls are TRBV13 and TRBJ1-1; 9 nucleotides align to TRBD1. V was pared by 5 bases and J by 0 bases, with 4 bases of the junction left unmatched. CDR3 length: 15 residues. The germline gives CDR1 PRHDT, CDR2 FYEKMQ (reference sequence).

The rearrangement links TRBV4-3 to TRBJ2-1; D is perhaps TRBD1 (5 bases). The CDR3 totals 12 residues. Trimming pared 2 bases from V and 10 bases from J, leaving 9 bases between. The germline gives CDR1 LGHNA, CDR2 YSLEER. CDR3 protein: CASSQTGWEQFF. In DNA, the CDR3 is TGCGCCAGCAGCCAAACAGGATGGGAGCAGTTCTTC.

The rearrangement uses TRBV7-8 and TRBJ2-6; D not certain. The CDR3 length is 16 residues. Trimming shortened V by 5 bases and J by 4 bases, and 15 bases separated the two germline ends. CDR1 is SGHVS and CDR2 is FQNEAQ in the germline V gene. The CDR3 protein is CASSPSAPSGANVLTF. CDR3 bases: TGTGCCAGCAGCCCCTCTGCGCCTTCCGGGGCCAACGTCCTGACTTTC.

The V and J genes are TRBV18 and TRBJ2-5; tentative D call: TRBD1 (6 bases). Deletions cut 5 bases from V and 2 bases from J, with 9 bases between. This CDR3 is 13 amino acids long. CDR1 and CDR2 from the germline V gene are KGHSH and LQKENI. This chain's CDR3 is CASSTGSQETQYF. The CDR3 nucleotides are TGTGCCAGCTCAACAGGGAGTCAAGAGACCCAGTACTTC.

J is TRBJ2-7 and V is TRBV5-5; 8 bases agree with TRBD1. The CDR3 has 14 residues. Trimming removed 2 bases from V and 1 base from J; junction bases left unmatched: 2. CDR1 and CDR2 from the germline V gene are SGHKS and YYEKEE (reference sequence). DNA for the CDR3: TGTGCCAGCAGCTTTAGGACAGGGTCCTACGAGCAGTACTTC. Translation gives CASSFRTGSYEQYF.

CDR3 in DNA: TGTGCCAGCAGCTCAGGTGTAGGGGGCGTGAGCAATCAGCCCCAGCATTTT. Amino acid sequence: CASSSGVGGVSNQPQHF. The gene calls are TRBV7-9 and TRBJ1-5; 7 bases are a match to TRBD1. The CDR3 is made up of 17 amino acids. From germline, CDR1 is SEHNR and CDR2 FQNEAQ (reference sequence). J lost 1 base, V lost 4 bases, and 10 bases had no gene match.

V and J are TRBV14 and TRBJ1-1, with TRBD1 as a possible D gene (6 bases). CDR1 is SGHDN and CDR2 is FVKESK in the germline V gene. Trimming took 5 bases from V and 11 from J, leaving 18 bases between them. The CDR3 sequence is 13 residues long. The CDR3 sequence: CASSTSQGLEAFF. In nucleotides, the CDR3 is TGTGCCAGCAGCACTTCACAGGGCTTGGAGGCTTTCTTT.

This clone has just one count. The chain joins TRBV27 to TRBJ2-2; D not certain. CDR3 length equals 15 residues. The V and J ends lost 3 bases and 4 bases respectively, with 12 bases between them. The germline gives CDR1 MNHEY, CDR2 SMNVEV (reference sequence). The CDR3 spells CASSFWPRTTGELFF. As DNA, the CDR3 is TGTGCCAGCAGTTTTTGGCCCCGTACCACCGGGGAGCTGTTTTTT.

This clone was picked up one time. The chain couples TRBV6-5 to TRBJ1-1; weak D call: TRBD1 (5 bases). Trimming removed 5 bases from V and 2 bases from J, with 15 bases in between. Germline CDR1 is MNHEY and CDR2 is SVGAGI. The CDR3 covers 15 residues. CDR3 sequence: CASSTQGAGNTEAFF. In nucleotides, the CDR3 is TGTGCCAGCAGTACCCAGGGCGCGGGAAACACTGAAGCTTTCTTT.

V usage is TRBV28 and J usage is TRBJ2-1; D perhaps matches TRBD1 (5 bases). The length of the CDR3 is 13 residues. Germline assignment: CDR1 MDHEN and CDR2 SYDVKM. V was shortened by 2 bases and J by 10 bases, with 12 bases between the two germline ends. The CDR3 nucleotides read TGTGCCAGCAGTTTACCCGACAGAATGGAGCAGTTCTTC. Translation: CASSLPDRMEQFF.

This clone was counted between two and nine times. The chain uses TRBV4-3 and TRBJ1-1; D is perhaps TRBD1 (6 bases). Germline CDR1 is LGHNA and CDR2 is YSLEER. V lost 5 bases, J lost 3 bases, and 16 bases lay in between. There are 15 residues in the CDR3. The CDR3 protein is CASSGHGQGHTEAFF. In DNA form, the CDR3 reads TGCGCCAGCAGCGGTCATGGCCAGGGGCACACTGAAGCTTTCTTT.

This chain joins TRBV15 and TRBJ2-3, with a tentative D call TRBD2 (6 bases). V was pared by 5 bases and J by 6 bases, with 18 bases between. The CDR3 loop spans 15 amino acids. From germline, CDR1 is LNHNV and CDR2 YYDKDF (reference sequence). CDR3 nucleotides: TGTGCCACCAGCGGCTGGGGCGGGGCTGGCGATACGCAGTATTTT. It translates to CATSGWGGAGDTQYF. Supplemented by reference TRBV15 and TRBJ2-3, the full variable domain reads DAMVIQNPRYQVTQFGKPVTLSCSQTLNHNVMYWYQQKSSQAPKLLFHYYDKDFNNEADTPDNFQSRRPNTSFCFLDIRSPGLGDTAMYLCATSGWGGAGDTQYFGPGTRLTVL.

This sequence joins TRBV7-9 and TRBJ2-4; 8 bases fit TRBD2. Germline V gene lookup returns CDR1 SEHNR and CDR2 FQNEAQ (reference sequence). J gave up 2 bases and V 3 bases, and 9 bases lay outside the gene matches. CDR3 size: 17 residues. Written as DNA, the CDR3 is TGTGCCAGCAGCTTCGGTCGGGGGGGGTTTTCCAAAAACATTCAGTACTTC. Amino acids: CASSFGRGGFSKNIQYF. Drawing the rest from reference TRBV7-9 and TRBJ2-4, the complete variable domain is DTGVSQNPRHKITKRGQNVTFRCDPISEHNRLYWYRQTLGQGPEFLTYFQNEAQLEKSRLLSDRFSAERPKGSFSTLEIQRTEQGDSAMYLCASSFGRGGFSKNIQYFGAGTRLSVL.

The gene calls are TRBV5-5 and TRBJ2-7; 10 bases match TRBD1. Germline CDR1 and CDR2: SGHKS and YYEKEE (reference sequence). V lost 0 bases and J lost 5; bases outside the gene matches: 11. The CDR3 runs to 17 residues. The CDR3 nucleotides read TGTGCCAGCAGCTTGGGGTGGGTGGGACAGGGGTTCGACGAGCAGTACTTC. As protein: CASSLGWVGQGFDEQYF.

J is TRBJ1-2 and V is TRBV18, with a weak D call TRBD1 (6 bases). CDR1 is KGHSH, CDR2 LQKENI, per germline. The CDR3 length is 13 residues. V was clipped by 2 bases and J by 8 bases, with 12 bases between them. The CDR3 is CASSPGTKSGYTF. In DNA, the CDR3 is TGTGCCAGCTCACCAGGGACAAAGAGCGGCTACACCTTC.

V usage is TRBV6-5 and J usage is TRBJ2-1, with 11 bases matching TRBD2. J lost 4 bases, V lost 5 bases, and 4 bases had no gene match. CDR1 and CDR2 from the germline V gene are MNHEY and SVGAGI. The CDR3 is 15 amino acids. CDR3 sequence reads: CASSGTSGKYNEQFF. The CDR3 coding sequence is TGTGCCAGCAGTGGGACTAGCGGAAAATACAATGAGCAGTTCTTC.

This chain connects TRBV6-5 to TRBJ1-3; a possible D gene is TRBD1 (5 bases). The V end lost 6 bases, the J end lost 2 bases, and 11 bases lay between the germline ends. Per germline, CDR1 MNHEY and CDR2 SVGAGI. This CDR3 region has 14 residues. The CDR3: CASRSGHAGNTIYF. The CDR3 DNA sequence: TGTGCCAGCAGATCCGGACACGCTGGAAACACCATATATTTT.